Below, 32 T cell receptor beta chains from the same sample are listed, as sequenced in a study of control samples from healthy donors and cancer patients. Generated by immunoSEQ multiplex PCR, the TCRdb table keeps only in-frame clones and is missing some. The data hold about 160,000 clones, with 90% to 95% observed a single time. The sequencing input was blood. The receptors stem from a woman between 25 and 40 years old in good health.

The CDR3 region is CASTPDAGGVDIQYF. CDR3 coding DNA: TGTGCCAGTACCCCCGACGCGGGGGGGGTAGACATTCAGTACTTC. The chain carries TRBV19 and TRBJ2-4, with 9 bases lining up with TRBD2. Trimming removed 7 bases from V and 8 bases from J; junction bases left unmatched: 12. Germline CDR1 is LNHDA and CDR2 is SQIVND (reference sequence). This CDR3 is built from 15 residues. Full variable domain (outside the CDR3, taken from reference TRBV19 and TRBJ2-4): DGGITQSPKYLFRKEGQNVTLSCEQNLNHDAMYWYRQDPGQGLRLIYYSQIVNDFQKGDIAEGYSVSREKKESFPLTVTSAQKNPTAFYLCASTPDAGGVDIQYFGAGTRLSVL.

The V and J genes are TRBV19 and TRBJ2-7, with 8 bases aligning to TRBD2. This CDR3 contains 15 residues. CDR1 LNHDA and CDR2 SQIVND come from the germline V gene (reference sequence). V lost 6 bases, J lost 1 base, and 8 bases stayed unmatched. CDR3 DNA: TGTGCCAGTAGACCCGGGAGGGGGTCATCCTACGAGCAGTACTTC. Translated, it gives CASRPGRGSSYEQYF.

This sequence joins TRBV6-1 and TRBJ2-3, with 9 bases lining up with TRBD1. V gave up 7 bases and J gave up 1 base; unmatched junction bases: 6. This CDR3 region has 15 residues. Germline V gene sequence: CDR1 MNHNS, CDR2 SASEGT. CDR3 sequence (DNA): TGTGCCAGCAATGACCGGGACAGGGGCACAGATACGCAGTATTTT. Translated: CASNDRDRGTDTQYF.

The chain carries TRBV5-1 and TRBJ2-3; 7 bases are a match to TRBD1. The length of the CDR3 is 15 residues. Losses at the gene ends were 3 bases for V and 2 bases for J; bases not matched to a gene: 6. From germline, CDR1 is SGHRS and CDR2 YFSETQ. The CDR3 protein is CASSSADRDTDTQYF. The DNA of the CDR3 is TGCGCCAGCAGCTCCGCCGACAGGGACACAGATACGCAGTATTTT. The whole variable domain, remainder taken from reference TRBV5-1 and TRBJ2-3, is KAGVTQTPRYLIKTRGQQVTLSCSPISGHRSVSWYQQTPGQGLQFLFEYFSETQRNKGNFPGRFSGRQFSNSRSEMNVSTLELGDSALYLCASSSADRDTDTQYFGPGTRLTVL.

V is TRBV29-1 and J is TRBJ1-3; 7 nucleotides line up with TRBD1. V shed 4 bases and J 0 bases; nucleotides not matched to a gene: 9. This CDR3 is 16 amino acids long. CDR1 and CDR2 (germline): SQVTM, ANQGSEA. The CDR3 coding sequence is TGCAGCGTTGCACCCAGACAGGGCTCCTCTGGAAACACCATATATTTT. It encodes CSVAPRQGSSGNTIYF.

The chain joins TRBV3-1 (or the pseudogene TRBV3-2) to TRBJ1-1, with D tentatively TRBD1 (5 bases). The CDR3 extends over 13 amino acids. The germline V and J ends were trimmed by 0 bases and 11 bases, with 13 bases remaining between them. Germline CDR1 is LGHDT and CDR2 is YNNKEL (reference sequence). The CDR3 nucleotides read TGTGCCAGCAGCCAAGAGTTGGGGCAGCCCGCTTTCTTT. This codes for CASSQELGQPAFF.

The rearrangement links TRBV25-1 to TRBJ2-2; TRBD2 matches at 10 bases. Germline V lookup: CDR1 MGHDK, CDR2 SYGVNS. V trimming: 0 bases; J trimming: 7 bases; junction bases outside the gene matches: 2. The CDR3 runs to 15 residues. DNA of the CDR3: TGTGCCAGCAGTGAATATACTAGCGGGATCGGGGAGCTGTTTTTT. Amino acids: CASSEYTSGIGELFF.

The CDR3 DNA reads TGTGCCAGCAGTTTCCCGACAGTCTTTAATGAAAAACTGTTTTTT. Protein: CASSFPTVFNEKLFF. J is TRBJ1-4 and V is TRBV6-5; tentative D call: TRBD1 (5 bases). CDR1 and CDR2 from the germline V gene are MNHEY and SVGAGI. Between the trimmed V and J ends, which lost 4 bases and 4 bases, there was a span of 13 bases. The CDR3 consists of 15 residues.

The rearrangement joins TRBV5-1 to TRBJ1-6; D gene ambiguous. The CDR3 runs 16 residues. V shed 4 bases and J shed 3 bases, with 14 bases lying between them. Germline V gene sequence: CDR1 SGHRS, CDR2 YFSETQ. CDR3 nucleotide sequence: TGCGCCAGCAGCCCCGATGCAGCCCTCTATAATTCACCCCTCCACTTT. Residues: CASSPDAALYNSPLHF.

This chain joins TRBV27 and TRBJ1-5, with TRBD1 identical over 10 bases. This CDR3 contains 16 residues. Trimming took 6 bases from V and 2 from J; bases not matched to a gene: 7. Germline CDR1 reads MNHEY; CDR2 reads SMNVEV (reference sequence). In DNA, the CDR3 is TGTGCCAGCAGAGAGTCGGACAGGGGGGGCAATCAGCCCCAGCATTTT. It translates to CASRESDRGGNQPQHF.

The chain couples TRBV11-2 to TRBJ1-2; 12 positions match TRBD1. This CDR3 contains 15 residues. Germline values: CDR1 SGHAT, CDR2 FQNNGV. J was trimmed by 7 bases and V by 4 bases; bases with no gene match: 7. This CDR3 reads CASSSLRDRGPGYTF. CDR3 coding DNA: TGTGCCAGCAGCTCCCTCCGGGACAGGGGGCCTGGCTACACCTTC. The full variable domain, rest sourced from reference TRBV11-2 and TRBJ1-2, is EAGVAQSPRYKIIEKRQSVAFWCNPISGHATLYWYQQILGQGPKLLIQFQNNGVVDDSQLPKDRFSAERLKGVDSTLKIQPAKLEDSAVYLCASSSLRDRGPGYTFGSGTRLTVV.

The V call is TRBV12-3 or TRBV12-4, the J call TRBJ1-3; D is ambiguous. V lost 6 bases to trimming and J lost 9 bases, with 12 bases between them. This CDR3 has 12 amino acids. This CDR3 reads CASSLRFVTIYF. The DNA of the CDR3 is TGTGCCAGCAGCCTGAGGTTTGTCACCATATATTTT.

This rearrangement joins TRBV18 to TRBJ2-2; 7 positions agree with TRBD1. The CDR3 contains 15 residues. Trimming at V came to 3 bases and at J to 3 bases, leaving 4 bases not matched to a gene. Germline CDR1 KGHSH, CDR2 LQKENI. The CDR3 here is CASSPDRAHTGELFF. The DNA for the CDR3 is TGTGCCAGCTCACCCGACAGGGCGCACACCGGGGAGCTGTTTTTT.

This clone was recorded only once. V and J are TRBV6-5 and TRBJ1-4; D is perhaps TRBD1 (6 bases). There are 12 residues in the CDR3. V lost 6 bases and J lost 7, with 9 bases in between. The germline V gene encodes CDR1 MNHEY and CDR2 SVGAGI. CDR3 bases: TGTGCCAGCAGCACAGGGTCTGAAAAACTGTTTTTT. It specifies CASSTGSEKLFF.

This chain joins TRBV7-3 and TRBJ2-1, with no clear D. Germline CDR1 is SGHTA and CDR2 is FQGTGA. V lost 5 bases and J lost 0, with 11 bases in between. CDR3 size: 15 residues. This chain's CDR3 is CASSPRSSSYNEQFF. In DNA, the CDR3 is TGTGCCAGCAGCCCGAGATCAAGCTCCTACAATGAGCAGTTCTTC.

The CDR3 loop reads CASSPGTARSTGELFF. CDR3 nucleotides: TGTGCCAGCAGCCCCGGGACTGCCAGGAGCACCGGGGAGCTGTTTTTT. J is TRBJ2-2 and V is TRBV5-8; D possibly corresponds to TRBD2 (6 bases). CDR3 length equals 16 residues. With 4 bases removed from V and 4 bases from J, the gap between germline ends came to 17 bases. Looked up from germline, CDR1 is SGHTS and CDR2 is YDEGEE.

This clone was seen a handful of times. The chain employs TRBV24-1 and TRBJ1-5, with unresolved D. With 7 bases removed from V and 4 bases from J, the gap between germline ends came to 7 bases. The CDR3 consists of 12 residues. Germline CDR1 reads KGHDR; CDR2 reads SFDVKD. This CDR3 is CATSQLNQPQHF. DNA for the CDR3: TGTGCCACCAGCCAATTGAATCAGCCCCAGCATTTT.

The chain links TRBV20-1 to TRBJ1-1; D remains unclear. The germline V and J ends were trimmed by 7 bases and 5 bases, with 11 bases remaining between them. This CDR3 is 11 amino acids long. Germline CDR1 is DFQATT and CDR2 is SNEGSKA (reference sequence). CDR3 loop: CSVESGTEAFF. CDR3 coding DNA: TGCAGTGTCGAGAGTGGGACTGAAGCTTTCTTT.

This chain uses TRBV9 with TRBJ2-7; no definite D call. The V and J ends lost 0 bases and 0 bases respectively, with 7 bases between them. The CDR3 length is 14 residues. CDR1 and CDR2 from the germline V gene are SGDLS and YYNGEE. The CDR3 coding sequence is TGTGCCAGCAGCGTAGTGGCAGCCTCCTACGAGCAGTACTTC. Its protein is CASSVVAASYEQYF.

The rearrangement uses TRBV28 and TRBJ1-1, with TRBD1 as a possible D gene (6 bases). The V end lost 6 bases, the J end lost 10 bases, and 18 bases lay between the germline ends. The CDR3 has 13 amino acids. Germline V CDR1 and CDR2: MDHEN, SYDVKM. As DNA, the CDR3 is TGTGCCAGCAGCCGACAGGTGCTAGAGGGAGCTTTCTTT. This sequence encodes CASSRQVLEGAFF.

The V call is TRBV24-1, the J call TRBJ2-7, with D possibly matching TRBD2 (5 bases). The CDR3 totals 15 residues. The V end lost 4 bases, the J end lost 2 bases, and 14 bases lay between the germline ends. Germline values: CDR1 KGHDR, CDR2 SFDVKD. CDR3 amino acids: CATSDTTTATYEQYF. The CDR3 DNA follows: TGTGCCACCAGTGACACGACTACCGCAACCTACGAGCAGTACTTC.

V usage is TRBV28 and J usage is TRBJ2-7; TRBD2 might be the D (5 bases). Deletions cut 6 bases from V and 3 bases from J, with 24 bases between. The CDR3 runs 17 residues. Germline V lookup: CDR1 MDHEN, CDR2 SYDVKM. The CDR3 spells CASSVGVTGGPLYEQYF. DNA of the CDR3: TGTGCCAGCAGCGTGGGAGTCACCGGAGGACCCCTCTACGAGCAGTACTTC. The whole variable domain, filled in from reference TRBV28 and TRBJ2-7, reads DVKVTQSSRYLVKRTGEKVFLECVQDMDHENMFWYRQDPGLGLRLIYFSYDVKMKEKGDIPEGYSVSREKKERFSLILESASTNQTSMYLCASSVGVTGGPLYEQYFGPGTRLTVT.

The rearrangement links TRBV7-2 to TRBJ2-2; a weak D match, TRBD1 (6 bases). Looked up from germline, CDR1 is SGHTA and CDR2 is FQGNSA. The V and J ends lost 1 base and 5 bases respectively, with 11 bases between them. The CDR3 runs to 15 residues. The CDR3: CASSLDRVSTGELFF. Here the CDR3 DNA reads TGTGCCAGCAGCTTAGACAGGGTATCTACCGGGGAGCTGTTTTTT. Full variable domain (outside the CDR3, taken from reference TRBV7-2 and TRBJ2-2): GAGVSQSPSNKVTEKGKDVELRCDPISGHTALYWYRQSLGQGLEFLIYFQGNSAPDKSGLPSDRFSAERTGGSVSTLTIQRTQQEDSAVYLCASSLDRVSTGELFFGEGSRLTVL.

This sequence joins TRBV30 and TRBJ1-2; a possible D gene is TRBD1 (5 bases). The germline V gene has CDR1 GTSNPN and CDR2 SVGIG (reference sequence). This CDR3 has 13 amino acids. V lost 8 bases, J lost 2 bases, and 15 bases lay in between. CDR3 sequence: CAREWDRNYGYTF. CDR3 DNA sequence: TGTGCCAGGGAATGGGACCGAAACTATGGCTACACCTTC.

The V and J genes are TRBV10-1 and TRBJ2-1; D unclear. The V end lost 7 bases, the J end lost 0 bases, and 19 bases lay between the germline ends. This CDR3 comprises 17 residues. In germline, CDR1 is WNHNN, CDR2 SYGVQD (reference sequence). This chain's CDR3 is CASNDSWRNSSYNEQFF. As DNA, the CDR3 is TGCGCCAGCAACGACTCCTGGCGGAACAGCTCCTACAATGAGCAGTTCTTC.

Points on this clone: Other nucleotide sequences from this sample produce the same CDR3. The gene calls are TRBV28 and TRBJ2-3; 8 bases map to TRBD1. The CDR3 length is 16 residues. V was pared by 4 bases and J by 6 bases, with 12 bases of the junction left unmatched. The germline gives CDR1 MDHEN, CDR2 SYDVKM. The CDR3 protein is CASSSPGTGRPDTQYF. CDR3 coding DNA: TGTGCCAGCAGTTCCCCCGGGACAGGAAGACCGGATACGCAGTATTTT.

This clone was detected only once. The rearrangement links TRBV28 to TRBJ2-7; D gene uncertain. The germline V gene has CDR1 MDHEN and CDR2 SYDVKM. CDR3 length equals 15 residues. V gave up 5 bases and J gave up 0 bases, with 14 bases separating them. The CDR3 DNA is TGTGCCAGCAGTCCTGTCGGCGCCAGCTCCTACGAGCAGTACTTC. It yields the protein CASSPVGASSYEQYF. The full variable domain, with the rest looked up from reference TRBV28 and TRBJ2-7, is DVKVTQSSRYLVKRTGEKVFLECVQDMDHENMFWYRQDPGLGLRLIYFSYDVKMKEKGDIPEGYSVSREKKERFSLILESASTNQTSMYLCASSPVGASSYEQYFGPGTRLTVT.

In regard to this clone: Other DNA sequences in this specimen translate into the identical CDR3. The chain recombines TRBV19 with TRBJ2-3; 8 positions match TRBD2. There are 17 residues in the CDR3. V was clipped by 4 bases and J by 4 bases; unmatched bases: 13. CDR1 and CDR2 (germline): LNHDA, SQIVND (reference sequence). The CDR3 reads CASSTRGREGPADTQYF. For the CDR3, the DNA is TGTGCCAGTAGTACCCGGGGTCGGGAGGGTCCCGCAGATACGCAGTATTTT.

The chain has TRBV6-4 and TRBJ2-4, with D tentatively TRBD2 (5 bases). Germline CDR1 reads MRHNA; CDR2 reads SNTAGT. The CDR3 is made up of 14 amino acids. V shed 7 bases and J shed 10 bases, with 20 bases lying between them. CDR3 protein: CASTPHEGSSIQYF. CDR3 sequence (DNA): TGTGCCAGCACCCCCCATGAGGGTAGTAGTATTCAGTACTTC.

The V call is TRBV2, the J call TRBJ1-1; TRBD1 is a possible D gene (5 bases). V lost 3 bases and J lost 6, with 11 bases in between. In germline, CDR1 is SNHLY, CDR2 FYNNEI. The CDR3 spans 13 residues. As DNA, the CDR3 is TGTGCCAGCAGTGAGGAATGGGGCTCTGAAGCTTTCTTT. This encodes CASSEEWGSEAFF.

This clone has a handful of counts. The genes are TRBV5-1 and TRBJ1-1, with a possible D match to TRBD1 (6 bases). V was pared by 4 bases and J by 0 bases, with 10 bases between. This CDR3 comprises 14 residues. Per germline, CDR1 SGHRS and CDR2 YFSETQ. The CDR3 bases are TGCGCCAGCAGCCGGGACAACGTGAACACTGAAGCTTTCTTT. Amino acids: CASSRDNVNTEAFF.

As DNA, the CDR3 is TGTGCCAGTAGTATCGACAGTCTTAATGAAAAACTGTTTTTT. This gives the protein CASSIDSLNEKLFF. This chain joins TRBV19 and TRBJ1-4, with D tentatively TRBD1 (5 bases). The CDR3 sequence is 14 residues long. CDR1 LNHDA and CDR2 SQIVND come from the germline V gene (reference sequence). V lost 3 bases, J lost 4 bases, and 9 bases lay in between.